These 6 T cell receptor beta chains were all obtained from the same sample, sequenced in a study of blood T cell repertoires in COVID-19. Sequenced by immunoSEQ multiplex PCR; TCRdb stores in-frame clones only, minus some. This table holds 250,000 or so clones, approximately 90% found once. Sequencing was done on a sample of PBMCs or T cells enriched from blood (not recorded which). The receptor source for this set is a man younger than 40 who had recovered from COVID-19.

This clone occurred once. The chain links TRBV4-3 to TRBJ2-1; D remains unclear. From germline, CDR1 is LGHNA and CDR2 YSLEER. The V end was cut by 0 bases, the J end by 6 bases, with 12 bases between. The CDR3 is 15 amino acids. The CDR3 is CASSQDSLGGNEQFF. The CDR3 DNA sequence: TGCGCCAGCAGCCAAGATAGCCTAGGTGGCAATGAGCAGTTCTTC.

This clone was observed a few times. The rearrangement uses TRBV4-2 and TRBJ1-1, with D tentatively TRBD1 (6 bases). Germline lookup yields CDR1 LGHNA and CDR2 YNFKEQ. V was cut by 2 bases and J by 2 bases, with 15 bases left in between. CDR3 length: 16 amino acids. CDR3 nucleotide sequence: TGTGCCAGCAGCCAACCCGCCGGGACAACAAACACTGAAGCTTTCTTT. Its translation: CASSQPAGTTNTEAFF.

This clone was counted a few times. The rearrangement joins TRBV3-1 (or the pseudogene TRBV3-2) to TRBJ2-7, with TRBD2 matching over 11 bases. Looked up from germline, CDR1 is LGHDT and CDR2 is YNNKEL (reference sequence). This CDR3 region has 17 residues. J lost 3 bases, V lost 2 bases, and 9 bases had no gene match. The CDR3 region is CASSQFGLAGGNYEQYF. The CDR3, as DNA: TGTGCCAGCAGCCAATTCGGGCTAGCGGGGGGAAACTACGAGCAGTACTTC.

CDR3 loop: CASSPADGGNTIYF. The CDR3, as DNA: TGTGCCAGCAGCCCAGCGGATGGGGGAAACACCATATATTTT. The genes are TRBV5-5 and TRBJ1-3; D is unresolved. This CDR3 region has 14 residues. Germline V gives CDR1 SGHKS, CDR2 YYEKEE (reference sequence). Trimming took off 4 bases at V and 4 bases at J, with 12 bases between the two ends. The variable domain in full, with the rest retrieved from reference TRBV5-5 and TRBJ1-3, is DAGVTQSPTHLIKTRGQQVTLRCSPISGHKSVSWYQQVLGQGPQFIFQYYEKEERGRGNFPDRFSARQFPNYSSELNVNALLLGDSALYLCASSPADGGNTIYFGEGSWLTVV.

Here the CDR3 reads CASIKRENEQFF. In nucleotides, the CDR3 is TGTGCCAGCATTAAGCGGGAGAATGAGCAGTTCTTC. The rearrangement uses TRBV25-1 and TRBJ2-1, with 8 bases that match TRBD2. The J segment lost 7 bases and the V segment lost 7 bases, leaving 3 bases of the junction unmatched. CDR3 length: 12 residues. Germline-derived CDR1 and CDR2 are MGHDK and SYGVNS.

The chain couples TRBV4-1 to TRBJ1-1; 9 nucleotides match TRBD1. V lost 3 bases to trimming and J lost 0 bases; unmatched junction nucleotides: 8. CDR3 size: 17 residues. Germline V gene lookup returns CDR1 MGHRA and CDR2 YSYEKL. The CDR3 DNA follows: TGCGCCAGCAGCCACTCACAGGGGGCCACCATGAACACTGAAGCTTTCTTT. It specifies CASSHSQGATMNTEAFF.